This T cell receptor beta chain was identified during a study of cytomegalovirus exposure and HLA in healthy donors. Each donor was healthy, and each was a bone marrow donor. A multiplex PCR was run with 60 Vbeta primers and 13 Jbeta primers. Using immunoSEQ multiplex PCR, the repertoire was profiled, and TCRdb retains in-frame clones only, with some absent. The sample has 170,000 or so clones, 84% seen once; the top ten hold about 4.9%. Germline CDR1 SGHVS, CDR2 FNYEAQ. V lost 5 bases to trimming and J lost 0 bases, with 14 bases between them. The CDR3 has 17 amino acids. This clone was observed a few times.

The V call is TRBV7-6, the J call TRBJ2-6; tentatively, D is TRBD2 (5 bases). The sample taken for sequencing was PBMCs. This receptor was identified in a man between 18 and 35 years old in good health and CMV-seronegative. The CDR3 DNA reads as TGTGCCAGCAGCAGGACGGGGAGTATCTCTGGGGCCAACGTCCTGACTTTC. Encoded protein: CASSRTGSISGANVLTF.